This T cell receptor (beta chain) was sequenced during a study of T cell responses to AZD1222 COVID-19 vaccine. CDR3 length: 20 residues. Germline CDR1 is MGHRA and CDR2 is YSYEKL. V dropped 0 bases and J dropped 1; count of bases not matched to a gene: 11. Comments on this clone: Its antigen is still unknown.

The repertoire was sequenced with immunoSEQ multiplex PCR; TCRdb's copy has only in-frame clones and lacks some. The sample shows under 80,000 clones, around 80% of them seen only once. Study outcomes and limitations: The study found vaccine-associated CD4 TCRs spanning spike, dominant at 160-218 and 743-854.

The V and J genes are TRBV4-1 and TRBJ2-3; 12 bases are shared with TRBD2. The sequence derives from an adult who received the AZD1222 COVID-19 vaccine. Specimen: peripheral blood, collected 28 days after the second AZD1222 dose. The CDR3 nucleotides are TGCGCCAGCAGCCAAGATATTGCGGCTAGCGGGAGGGCCCGCACAGATACGCAGTATTTT. Translating gives CASSQDIAASGRARTDTQYF.